One sample yielded the 19 T cell receptor beta chains listed below, sequenced in a study of CD8+ T cells in alopecia areata. Extraction and reverse transcription of RNA yielded cDNA as the sequencing template. The table came from immunoSEQ multiplex PCR; TCRdb's copy has only in-frame clones and leaves some out. Of about 180,000 clones listed, roughly 60% are singletons. Source: CD4+ T cells sorted from blood, taken at week 0. The receptors stem from a human donor with alopecia areata.

V is TRBV30 and J is TRBJ1-2; D is unresolved. The length of the CDR3 is 13 residues. Germline CDR1 GTSNPN, CDR2 SVGIG (reference sequence). Trimming took 0 bases from V and 8 from J, leaving 13 bases between them. In nucleotides, the CDR3 is TGTGCCTGGAGTGTGGGAGTATTAGGCGGCTACACCTTC. Its protein is CAWSVGVLGGYTF.

The V and J genes are TRBV27 and TRBJ1-6; the D gene is possibly TRBD1 (5 bases). Germline assignment: CDR1 MNHEY and CDR2 SMNVEV (reference sequence). The CDR3 has 13 residues. V was clipped by 5 bases and J by 7 bases, with 9 bases between them. The CDR3 sequence: CASSMTDNSPLHF. In DNA, the CDR3 is TGTGCCAGCAGTATGACAGACAATTCACCCCTCCACTTT.

This clone appeared once. The CDR3 DNA reads as TGTGCGGCCGGACGGGACTATGGCTACACCTTC. It is translated as CAAGRDYGYTF. The V call is TRBV6-1, the J call TRBJ1-2; D gene unclear. From germline, CDR1 is MNHNS and CDR2 SASEGT. This CDR3 spans 11 amino acids.

This chain joins TRBV2 and TRBJ2-7, with 8 bases fitting TRBD1. Unmatched junction bases numbered 9, after V lost 6 bases and J lost 5 bases. The CDR3 runs 14 residues. Germline V gives CDR1 SNHLY, CDR2 FYNNEI. DNA of the CDR3: TGTGCCAGCAGACTCCAGGGGGCAGGAGACGAGCAGTACTTC. Translation: CASRLQGAGDEQYF. The entire variable domain, with the rest obtained from reference TRBV2 and TRBJ2-7, is as follows: EPEVTQTPSHQVTQMGQEVILRCVPISNHLYFYWYRQILGQKVEFLVSFYNNEISEKSEIFDDQFSVERPDGSNFTLKIRSTKLEDSAMYFCASRLQGAGDEQYFGPGTRLTVT.

This chain joins TRBV30 and TRBJ1-1; D is uncertain. Germline values: CDR1 GTSNPN, CDR2 SVGIG (reference sequence). The CDR3 length is 14 residues. Trimming took off 2 bases at V and 1 base at J, with 11 bases between the two ends. CDR3: CAWSSGSRNTEAFF. The CDR3 region has the DNA TGTGCCTGGAGTTCGGGTTCCCGGAACACTGAAGCTTTCTTT.

The chain uses TRBV27 and TRBJ2-3, with D uncertain. CDR3 size: 15 residues. Germline lookup yields CDR1 MNHEY and CDR2 SMNVEV (reference sequence). Trimming pared 4 bases from V and 3 bases from J, leaving 14 bases between. The CDR3 protein is CASSSITARTDTQYF. The CDR3 DNA sequence: TGTGCCAGCAGTTCGATTACCGCTCGGACAGATACGCAGTATTTT.

Of note for this clone: One end of the junction does not line up with germline, which may come from a read error. The V call is TRBV9, the J call TRBJ1-3, with no clear D. Germline CDR1 is SGDLS and CDR2 is YYNGEE. This CDR3 contains 13 residues. The CDR3 is CASSPRRGDTIYF. The DNA for the CDR3 is TGTGCCAGCAGCCCCCGGCGTGGAGACACCATATATTTT.

A remark on this clone: This sample also contains other DNA sequences that code for the same CDR3. V and J are TRBV29-1 and TRBJ1-6; TRBD1 matches 10 bases. Germline V CDR1 and CDR2: SQVTM, ANQGSEA. CDR3 length: 13 amino acids. J gave up 8 bases and V 6 bases, and 4 bases lay outside the gene matches. Written as DNA, the CDR3 is TGCAGCGTGTCGACAGGGGGCGATTCACCCCTCCACTTT. Protein product: CSVSTGGDSPLHF.

V gene TRBV30 combines with J gene TRBJ1-5; D is undetermined. Germline V lookup: CDR1 GTSNPN, CDR2 SVGIG (reference sequence). Trimming removed 0 bases at V and 5 bases at J, with 8 bases between. This CDR3 is built from 13 residues. The CDR3 sequence is CAWSVAVDQPQHF. In nucleotides, the CDR3 is TGTGCCTGGAGTGTGGCCGTGGATCAGCCCCAGCATTTT. Using reference TRBV30 and TRBJ1-5 for the parts outside the CDR3, the full variable domain is SQTIHQWPATLVQPVGSPLSLECTVEGTSNPNLYWYRQAAGRGLQLLFYSVGIGQISSEVPQNLSASRPQDRQFILSSKKLLLSDSGFYLCAWSVAVDQPQHFGDGTRLSIL.

In its sample, this clone was seen a few times. The chain recombines TRBV29-1 with TRBJ1-1; weak D call: TRBD1 (6 bases). The CDR3 covers 15 residues. Germline assignment: CDR1 SQVTM and CDR2 ANQGSEA. V shed 3 bases and J shed 0 bases, with 14 bases lying between them. CDR3 amino acids: CSVDSGQGMNTEAFF. The DNA of the CDR3 is TGCAGCGTTGACAGCGGGCAGGGGATGAACACTGAAGCTTTCTTT.

The DNA for the CDR3 is TGCAGCGTCCTTCCCGGGACAGGAAACTCTGGGGCCAACGTCCTGACTTTC. Translated: CSVLPGTGNSGANVLTF. This chain connects TRBV29-1 to TRBJ2-6; TRBD1 matches 8 bases. Looked up from germline, CDR1 is SQVTM and CDR2 is ANQGSEA. V shed 6 bases, J shed 0 bases, and the junction held 10 bases outside the gene matches. The CDR3 has 17 residues.

V gene TRBV21-1 combines with J gene TRBJ1-6. TRBV21-1 is recorded as a pseudogene. The CDR3 runs to 16 residues. The CDR3 DNA reads as TGTGCCAGCAGCAAATCTATCGTAAGGGATAATTCACCCCTCCACTTT. Protein product: CASSKSIVRDNSPLHF.

The chain employs TRBV5-1 and TRBJ2-7; TRBD1 agrees at 10 bases. V gave up 3 bases and J gave up 1 base; unmatched junction bases: 4. CDR1 is SGHRS, CDR2 YFSETQ, per germline. This CDR3 contains 15 residues. Here the CDR3 DNA reads TGCGCCAGCAGCTCTACGGGACAGGGGTCCTACGAGCAGTACTTC. Translation: CASSSTGQGSYEQYF. The full variable domain, with the rest looked up from reference TRBV5-1 and TRBJ2-7, is KAGVTQTPRYLIKTRGQQVTLSCSPISGHRSVSWYQQTPGQGLQFLFEYFSETQRNKGNFPGRFSGRQFSNSRSEMNVSTLELGDSALYLCASSSTGQGSYEQYFGPGTRLTVT.

This chain connects TRBV4-1 to TRBJ2-3, with TRBD1 identical over 7 bases. CDR1 MGHRA and CDR2 YSYEKL come from the germline V gene. The J segment lost 3 bases and the V segment lost 2 bases, leaving 5 bases of the junction unmatched. The CDR3 contains 15 residues. This chain's CDR3 is CASSQPTGLTDTQYF. The CDR3 nucleotides are TGCGCCAGCAGCCAACCGACAGGGTTAACAGATACGCAGTATTTT.

V is TRBV6-1 and J is TRBJ1-2; 9 bases line up with TRBD1. Germline CDR1 MNHNS, CDR2 SASEGT. This CDR3 has 16 residues. Unmatched junction bases numbered 7, after V lost 4 bases and J lost 1 base. CDR3 nucleotide sequence: TGTGCCAGCAGTGTATCGACAGGGGGTAGTAACTATGGCTACACCTTC. It codes for CASSVSTGGSNYGYTF.

This chain joins TRBV30 and TRBJ2-7; D is possibly TRBD1 (6 bases). The CDR3 spans 14 residues. The V end lost 6 bases, the J end lost 0 bases, and 15 bases lay between the germline ends. The germline V gene has CDR1 GTSNPN and CDR2 SVGIG (reference sequence). CDR3 DNA: TGTGCCTGTGTCACCCGGGACAACTCCTACGAGCAGTACTTC. Amino acids: CACVTRDNSYEQYF.

The chain carries TRBV6-5 and TRBJ1-4; D is perhaps TRBD1 (6 bases). V lost 3 bases to trimming and J lost 2 bases, with 7 bases between them. There are 14 residues in the CDR3. Germline CDR1 reads MNHEY; CDR2 reads SVGAGI. In nucleotides, the CDR3 is TGTGCCAGCAGTTATAGGGGGACTAATGAAAAACTGTTTTTT. Residues: CASSYRGTNEKLFF.

The table lists this clone with many counts. The chain uses TRBV6-1 and TRBJ2-3, with D hard to call. The CDR3 loop spans 12 amino acids. V was trimmed by 1 base and J by 7 bases, leaving 6 bases between them. The germline V gene encodes CDR1 MNHNS and CDR2 SASEGT. CDR3 residues: CASSEVGNTQYF. The CDR3 DNA is TGTGCCAGCAGTGAAGTGGGGAATACGCAGTATTTT.

This clone was counted a few times. V is TRBV29-1 and J is TRBJ1-2; D may be TRBD1 (5 bases). Germline CDR1 SQVTM, CDR2 ANQGSEA. V was shortened by 0 bases and J by 0 bases, with 14 bases between the two germline ends. The CDR3 is 16 residues long. In DNA, the CDR3 is TGCAGCGTTGAAGATCTTACAGGACCGTCTAACTATGGCTACACCTTC. Its translation is CSVEDLTGPSNYGYTF.